The clone carrying this TCR beta chain was seen repeatedly, ten times or more. Its specificity is not known. The source of the sample is a study of spatial heterogeneity in lung cancer. TCRdb passed the 5' RACE reads through MiXCR, listing each CDR3 protein once. Among roughly 12,000 distinct CDR3 sequences listed, approximately 17% were seen once. Study-wide points: Ubiquitous, expanded tumor-derived TCRs were more frequently observed in blood at resection than at follow-up.

The CDR3 totals 13 residues. V was trimmed by 1 base and J by 6 bases, leaving 6 bases between them. Germline V gene sequence: CDR1 SGHTA, CDR2 FQGTGA. The time point was: sample taken at primary tumor resection. The sequenced material consisted of unsorted whole RNA from tumor, nontumor lung or frozen PBMC. Material: PBMCs, obtained at surgery. The receptor was derived from a male donor with early-stage non-small cell lung cancer. The genes are TRBV7-3 and TRBJ2-2; D not resolved. Here the CDR3 DNA reads TGTGCCAGCAGCTTAATTGGGGCCGGGGAGCTGTTTTTT. Amino acids: CASSLIGAGELFF.